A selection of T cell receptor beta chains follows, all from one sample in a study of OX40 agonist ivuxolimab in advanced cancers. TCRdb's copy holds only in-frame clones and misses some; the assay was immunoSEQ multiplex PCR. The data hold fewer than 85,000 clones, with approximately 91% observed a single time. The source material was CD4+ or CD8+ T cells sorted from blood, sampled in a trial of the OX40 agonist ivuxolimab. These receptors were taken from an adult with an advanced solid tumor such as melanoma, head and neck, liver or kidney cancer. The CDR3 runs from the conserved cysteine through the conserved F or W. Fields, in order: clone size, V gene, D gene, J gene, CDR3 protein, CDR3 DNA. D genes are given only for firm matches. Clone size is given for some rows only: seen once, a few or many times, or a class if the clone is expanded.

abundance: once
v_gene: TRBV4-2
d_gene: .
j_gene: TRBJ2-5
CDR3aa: CASSQGVGGGQETQYF
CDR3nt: TGTGCCAGCAGCCAAGGGGTAGGGGGGGGCCAAGAGACCCAGTACTTC

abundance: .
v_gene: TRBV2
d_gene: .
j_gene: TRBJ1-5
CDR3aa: CASSSKGQPQHF
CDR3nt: TGTGCCAGCAGTTCGAAGGGTCAGCCCCAGCATTTT

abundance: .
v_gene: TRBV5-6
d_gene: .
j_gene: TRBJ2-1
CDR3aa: CASSLGAGVPWGNEQFF
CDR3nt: TGTGCCAGCAGCTTGGGCGCCGGGGTCCCCTGGGGAAATGAGCAGTTCTTC

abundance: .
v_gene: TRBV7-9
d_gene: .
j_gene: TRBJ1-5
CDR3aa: CASSLGLGQPQHF
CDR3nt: TGTGCCAGCAGCTTAGGTTTGGGTCAGCCCCAGCATTTT

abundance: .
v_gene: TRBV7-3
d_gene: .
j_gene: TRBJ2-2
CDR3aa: CASSFMGGTGELFF
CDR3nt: TGTGCCAGCAGCTTTATGGGGGGCACCGGGGAGCTGTTTTTT

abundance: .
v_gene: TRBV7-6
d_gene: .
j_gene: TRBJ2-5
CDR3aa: CASVPEGMYPPETQYF
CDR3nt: TGTGCCAGCGTCCCAGAGGGGATGTACCCCCCGGAGACCCAGTACTTC

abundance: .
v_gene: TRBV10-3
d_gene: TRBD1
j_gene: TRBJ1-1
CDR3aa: CAISGRQGGTEAFF
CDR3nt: TGTGCCATCAGCGGAAGACAGGGTGGTACTGAAGCTTTCTTT

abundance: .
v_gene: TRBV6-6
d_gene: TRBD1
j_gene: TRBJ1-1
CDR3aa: CASRYDRDPRTEAFF
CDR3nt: TGTGCCAGCAGGTACGACAGGGATCCGAGGACTGAAGCTTTCTTT

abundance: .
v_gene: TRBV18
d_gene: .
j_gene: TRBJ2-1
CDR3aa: CASSVDLYNEQFF
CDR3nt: TGTGCCAGCTCCGTTGACCTCTACAATGAGCAGTTCTTC

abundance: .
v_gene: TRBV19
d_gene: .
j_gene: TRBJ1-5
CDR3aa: CASSIDRRGNNQPQHF
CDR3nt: TGTGCCAGTAGTATAGATCGCAGGGGTAACAATCAGCCCCAGCATTTT

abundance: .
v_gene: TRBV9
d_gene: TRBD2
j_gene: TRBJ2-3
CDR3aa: CASSITSGSSPDTQYF
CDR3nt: TGTGCCAGCAGCATAACTAGCGGGAGTTCCCCAGATACGCAGTATTTT

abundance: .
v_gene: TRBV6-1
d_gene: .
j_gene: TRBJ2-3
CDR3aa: CASSAERTDTQYF
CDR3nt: TGTGCCAGCAGCGCCGAGAGGACAGATACGCAGTATTTT

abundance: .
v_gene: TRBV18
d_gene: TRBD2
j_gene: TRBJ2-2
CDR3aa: CASSPIELAGGTGELFF
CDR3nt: TGTGCCAGCTCACCGATTGAACTAGCGGGAGGTACCGGGGAGCTGTTTTTT

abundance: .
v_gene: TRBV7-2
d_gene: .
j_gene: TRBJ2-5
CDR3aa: CASSRRGREETQYF
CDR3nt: TGTGCCAGCAGCCGCCGGGGCCGAGAAGAGACCCAGTACTTC

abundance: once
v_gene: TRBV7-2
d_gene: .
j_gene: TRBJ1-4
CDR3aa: CASSLNRGATNEKLFF
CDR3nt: TGTGCCAGCAGCTTGAACCGGGGTGCAACTAATGAAAAACTGTTTTTT

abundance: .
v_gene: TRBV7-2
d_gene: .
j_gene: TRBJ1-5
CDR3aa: CASSSTGYSNQPQHF
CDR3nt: TGTGCCAGCAGCTCAACGGGATATAGCAATCAGCCCCAGCATTTT

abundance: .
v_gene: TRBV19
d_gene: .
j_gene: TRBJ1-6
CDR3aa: CASSYSSYNSPLHF
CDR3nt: TGTGCCAGTAGTTATAGCTCCTATAATTCACCCCTCCACTTT

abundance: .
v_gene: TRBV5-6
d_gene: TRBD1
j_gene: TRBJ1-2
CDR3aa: CASRAWDREDGYTF
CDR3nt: TGTGCCAGCAGGGCATGGGACAGGGAGGATGGCTACACCTTC

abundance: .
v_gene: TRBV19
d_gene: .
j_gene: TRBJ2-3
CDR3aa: CASSTRTPSTDTQYF
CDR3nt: TGTGCCAGTAGTACCAGGACACCCAGCACAGATACGCAGTATTTT

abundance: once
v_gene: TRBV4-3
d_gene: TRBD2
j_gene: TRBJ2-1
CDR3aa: CASSPRVSGKYNEQFF
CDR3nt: TGCGCCAGCAGCCCCCGGGTCAGCGGGAAATACAATGAGCAGTTCTTC

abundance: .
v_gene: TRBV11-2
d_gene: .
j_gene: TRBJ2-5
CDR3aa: CASRRPGARETQYF
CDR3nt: TGTGCCAGCAGACGGCCCGGAGCTAGGGAGACCCAGTACTTC

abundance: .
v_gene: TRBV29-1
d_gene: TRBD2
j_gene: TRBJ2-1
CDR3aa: CSVLLAALRNEQFF
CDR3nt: TGCAGCGTTTTGCTAGCGGCTCTTAGGAATGAGCAGTTCTTC

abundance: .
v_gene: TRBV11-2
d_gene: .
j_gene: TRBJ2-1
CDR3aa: CASSPFSKVHNEQFF
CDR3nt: TGTGCCAGCAGCCCTTTTTCTAAGGTTCACAATGAGCAGTTCTTC

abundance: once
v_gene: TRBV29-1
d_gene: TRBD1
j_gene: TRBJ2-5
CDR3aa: CSGGTDQETQYF
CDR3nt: TGCAGCGGAGGGACAGACCAAGAGACCCAGTACTTC

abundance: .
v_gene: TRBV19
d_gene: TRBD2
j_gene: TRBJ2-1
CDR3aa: CASSMAVAGFRNEQFF
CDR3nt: TGTGCCAGTAGTATGGCTGTAGCGGGATTTCGCAATGAGCAGTTCTTC

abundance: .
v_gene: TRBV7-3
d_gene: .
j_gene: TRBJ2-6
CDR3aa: CASSLQGRSLSAGANVLTF
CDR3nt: TGTGCCAGCAGCTTGCAGGGGCGCAGTTTGTCGGCTGGGGCCAACGTCCTGACTTTC

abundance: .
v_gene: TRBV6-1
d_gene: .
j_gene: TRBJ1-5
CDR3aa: CASREPGSGKGQPQHF
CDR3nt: TGTGCCAGCAGGGAACCGGGCTCCGGAAAAGGGCAGCCCCAGCATTTT

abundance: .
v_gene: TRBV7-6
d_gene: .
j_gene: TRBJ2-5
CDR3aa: CASSLDETQYF
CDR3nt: TGTGCCAGCAGCTTAGATGAGACCCAGTACTTC

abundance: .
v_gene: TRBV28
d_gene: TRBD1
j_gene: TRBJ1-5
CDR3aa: CASSFRDRGLQPQHF
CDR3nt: TGTGCCAGCAGTTTCCGGGACAGGGGGCTTCAGCCCCAGCATTTT

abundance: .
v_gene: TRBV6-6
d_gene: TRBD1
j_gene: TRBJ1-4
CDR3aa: CASRPGQGRGEKLFF
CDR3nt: TGTGCCAGCAGACCCGGACAGGGCCGGGGGGAAAAACTGTTTTTT

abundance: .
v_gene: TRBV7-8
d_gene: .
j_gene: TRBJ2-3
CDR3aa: CASSLGQHRPTDTQYF
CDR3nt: TGTGCCAGCAGCTTAGGACAGCACCGCCCCACAGATACGCAGTATTTT

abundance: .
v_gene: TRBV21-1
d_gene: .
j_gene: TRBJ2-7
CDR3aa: CASSKFIGSGRDYGEQYF
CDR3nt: TGTGCCAGCAGCAAATTTATCGGGAGCGGGCGGGATTATGGGGAGCAGTACTTC

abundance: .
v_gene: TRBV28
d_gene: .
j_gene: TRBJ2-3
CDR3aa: CASSKPGQTDTQYF
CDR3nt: TGTGCCAGCAGTAAACCGGGCCAAACAGATACGCAGTATTTT

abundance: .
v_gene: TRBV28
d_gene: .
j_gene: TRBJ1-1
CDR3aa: CASSPRPGRKYTEAFF
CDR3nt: TGTGCCAGCAGTCCCCGCCCCGGCCGGAAGTACACTGAAGCTTTCTTT

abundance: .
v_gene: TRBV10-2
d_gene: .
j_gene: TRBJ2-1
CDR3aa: CASQKTSWGEQFF
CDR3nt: TGCGCCAGCCAGAAGACTAGTTGGGGTGAGCAGTTCTTC

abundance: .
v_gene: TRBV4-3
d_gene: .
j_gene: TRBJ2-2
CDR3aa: CASSQGWATNTGELFF
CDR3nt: TGCGCCAGCAGCCAAGGCTGGGCAACTAACACCGGGGAGCTGTTTTTT

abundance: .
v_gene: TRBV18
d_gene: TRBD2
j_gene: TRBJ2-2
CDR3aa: CASSPNLAGGSTGELFF
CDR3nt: TGTGCCAGCTCACCAAACCTAGCGGGAGGAAGCACCGGGGAGCTGTTTTTT

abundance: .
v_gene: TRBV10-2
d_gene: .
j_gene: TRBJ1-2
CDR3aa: CASSPLPENGYTF
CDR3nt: TGCGCCAGCAGCCCTCTTCCAGAGAATGGCTACACCTTC

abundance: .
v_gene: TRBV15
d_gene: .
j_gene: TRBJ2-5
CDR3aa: CATSRDLWETQYF
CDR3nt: TGTGCCACCAGCAGAGATCTCTGGGAGACCCAGTACTTC

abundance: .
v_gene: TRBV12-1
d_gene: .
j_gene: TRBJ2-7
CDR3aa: CASSCGRPTYEQYF
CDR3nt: TGTGCCAGCAGCTGTGGACGGCCGACCTACGAGCAGTACTTC

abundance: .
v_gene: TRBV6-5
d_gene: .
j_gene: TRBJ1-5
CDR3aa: CASSSSPSQPQHF
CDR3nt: TGTGCCAGCAGTTCCAGCCCTAGTCAGCCCCAGCATTTT

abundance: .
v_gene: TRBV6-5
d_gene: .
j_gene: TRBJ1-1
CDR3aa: CASSTPKNTEAFF
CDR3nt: TGTGCCAGCAGTACTCCAAAGAACACTGAAGCTTTCTTT

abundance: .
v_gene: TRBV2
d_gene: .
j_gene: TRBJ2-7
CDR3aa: CASSEVHEQYF
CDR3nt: TGTGCCAGCAGTGAAGTCCACGAGCAGTACTTC

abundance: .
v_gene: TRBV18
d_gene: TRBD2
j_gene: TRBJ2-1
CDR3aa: CASSSLAGVDEQFF
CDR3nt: TGTGCCAGCTCATCCTTAGCGGGAGTAGATGAGCAGTTCTTC

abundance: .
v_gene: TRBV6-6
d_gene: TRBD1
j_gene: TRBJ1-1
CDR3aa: CASGNRGDGTEAFF
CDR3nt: TGTGCCAGCGGGAACAGGGGCGACGGCACTGAAGCTTTCTTT

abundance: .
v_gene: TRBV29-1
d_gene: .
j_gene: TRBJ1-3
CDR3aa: CSVVTSGNTIYF
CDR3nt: TGCAGCGTTGTTACCTCTGGAAACACCATATATTTT

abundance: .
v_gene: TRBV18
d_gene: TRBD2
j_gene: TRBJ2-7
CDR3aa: CASSPQRERGSYEQYF
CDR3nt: TGTGCCAGCTCCCCTCAACGCGAGCGGGGCTCCTACGAGCAGTACTTC

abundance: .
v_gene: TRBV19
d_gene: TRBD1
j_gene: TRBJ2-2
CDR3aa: CASSRDRGYTGELFF
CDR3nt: TGTGCCAGTAGTAGGGACAGGGGGTACACCGGGGAGCTGTTTTTT

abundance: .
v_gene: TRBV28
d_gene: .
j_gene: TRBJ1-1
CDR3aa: CASSLSGAAEAFF
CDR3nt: TGTGCCAGCAGTTTATCCGGGGCGGCTGAAGCTTTCTTT

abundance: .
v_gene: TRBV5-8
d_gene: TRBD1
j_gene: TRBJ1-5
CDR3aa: CASSLWDRARQPQHF
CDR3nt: TGTGCCAGCAGCTTGTGGGACAGGGCACGGCAGCCCCAGCATTTT

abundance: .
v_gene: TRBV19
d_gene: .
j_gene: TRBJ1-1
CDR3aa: CASSIGANTEAFF
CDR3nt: TGTGCCAGTAGTATTGGCGCGAACACTGAAGCTTTCTTT

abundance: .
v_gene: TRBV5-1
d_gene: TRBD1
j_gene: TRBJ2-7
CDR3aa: CASSQTGYFSYEQYF
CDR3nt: TGCGCCAGCAGCCAGACAGGGTATTTCTCCTACGAGCAGTACTTC

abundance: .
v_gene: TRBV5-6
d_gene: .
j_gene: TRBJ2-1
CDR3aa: CASSYESEQFF
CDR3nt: TGTGCCAGCAGCTACGAGAGTGAGCAGTTCTTC